Listed below are T cell receptor beta chains from one sample, sequenced in a study of T cell responses to AZD1222 COVID-19 vaccine. Assay: immunoSEQ multiplex PCR; the TCRdb copy retains only in-frame clones and omits some. This table has roughly 140,000 clones, under 95% appearing once. Source: peripheral blood, taken on day 0 of AZD1222 vaccination. Receptors originate from an adult in good health. The CDR3 runs from the conserved cysteine through the conserved F or W. A D gene is named only where the DNA matches it firmly. Only part of the rows carry a size: once, few, many, or a class if the clone is expanded.

TRBJ2-7 | TRBV19 | TRBD1 | . | CASSPTGTGFSYEQYF | TGTGCCAGTAGTCCCACCGGGACAGGGTTCTCCTACGAGCAGTACTTC
TRBJ2-1 | TRBV11-2 | . | . | CASSLDQRFSNEQFF | TGTGCCAGCAGCTTAGATCAACGGTTCAGCAATGAGCAGTTCTTC
TRBJ2-7 | TRBV28 | TRBD2 | once | CASRPGTSGTTQYF | TGTGCCAGCAGGCCCGGGACTAGCGGGACTACGCAGTACTTC
TRBJ1-5 | TRBV7-2 | . | . | CASSRTVNQPQHF | TGTGCCAGCAGCCGGACAGTGAATCAGCCCCAGCATTTT
TRBJ1-2 | TRBV3-1/TRBV3-2 | TRBD1 | . | CASSWGQAGGYTF | TGTGCCAGCAGCTGGGGACAGGCTGGTGGCTACACCTTC
TRBJ2-1 | TRBV27 | TRBD2 | few | CASSLSLLAGMSNEQFF | TGTGCCAGCAGTTTATCGCTACTAGCGGGAATGTCAAATGAGCAGTTCTTC
TRBJ2-5 | TRBV5-1 | . | . | CASSLGVAGARGDQYF | TGCGCCAGCAGCTTGGGTGTGGCGGGAGCCAGGGGTGACCAGTACTTC
TRBJ2-1 | TRBV7-3 | . | . | CASSYDSSYNEQFF | TGTGCCAGCAGCTATGACAGTTCCTACAATGAGCAGTTCTTC
TRBJ1-3 | TRBV18 | . | . | CASSPPATQGPGNTIYF | TGTGCCAGCTCACCACCGGCCACCCAGGGGCCGGGAAACACCATATATTTT
TRBJ1-1 | TRBV4-1 | . | . | CASSLTLSPVGTEAFF | TGCGCCAGCAGCCTCACTCTGTCCCCGGTGGGCACTGAAGCTTTCTTT
TRBJ2-1 | TRBV9 | TRBD2 | . | CASSVEGTSGRSDEQFF | TGTGCCAGCAGCGTGGAGGGGACTAGCGGGAGGAGCGATGAGCAGTTCTTC
TRBJ2-7 | TRBV6-2/TRBV6-3 | . | . | CASSYEGRGYEQYF | TGTGCCAGCAGTTACGAGGGTAGGGGATACGAGCAGTACTTC
TRBJ1-6 | TRBV2 | TRBD1 | . | CASSPGTGDQSPLHF | TGTGCCAGCAGTCCCGGGACAGGGGATCAATCACCCCTCCACTTT
TRBJ2-1 | TRBV7-9 | . | . | CASSPGGNEQFF | TGTGCCAGCAGCCCCGGCGGCAATGAGCAGTTCTTC
TRBJ2-2 | TRBV24-1 | TRBD1 | . | CATSDSWDRNTGELFF | TGTGCCACCAGTGATTCCTGGGACAGGAACACCGGGGAGCTGTTTTTT
TRBJ1-2 | TRBV7-3 | TRBD1 | . | CASSPGQGYGYTF | TGTGCCAGCAGCCCGGGACAGGGGTACGGCTACACCTTC
TRBJ1-3 | TRBV9 | . | . | CASSVDGRATGNTIYF | TGTGCCAGCAGCGTAGACGGCAGAGCCACTGGAAACACCATATATTTT
TRBJ1-2 | TRBV6-1 | . | . | CASSEQINYGYTF | TGTGCCAGCAGTGAACAGATTAACTATGGCTACACCTTC
TRBJ2-7 | TRBV7-8 | . | once | CASSLGQYYEQYF | TGTGCCAGCAGTCTCGGACAGTACTACGAGCAGTACTTC
TRBJ1-2 | TRBV2 | TRBD1 | once | CATAEQGARYGYTF | TGTGCCACCGCAGAACAGGGGGCGCGGTATGGCTACACCTTC
TRBJ2-7 | TRBV6-5 | . | once | CAKNWGFYEQYF | TGTGCCAAGAATTGGGGATTCTACGAGCAGTACTTC
TRBJ2-1 | TRBV29-1 | TRBD1 | . | CSKSGTGFNEQFF | TGCAGCAAATCCGGGACAGGGTTCAATGAGCAGTTCTTC
TRBJ1-3 | TRBV7-2 | . | . | CASSSHGGTGAGNTIYF | TGTGCCAGCAGCTCACATGGGGGCACAGGAGCGGGAAACACCATATATTTT
TRBJ1-2 | TRBV11-2 | TRBD1 | . | CASSLISAGGFYGYTF | TGTGCCAGCAGCTTAATCTCGGCAGGGGGTTTCTATGGCTACACCTTC
TRBJ1-6 | TRBV13 | . | . | CASSGRGRSYNSPLHF | TGTGCCAGCAGTGGACGGGGCCGCTCCTATAATTCACCCCTCCACTTT
TRBJ2-1 | TRBV3-1/TRBV3-2 | TRBD2 | . | CASSPPPGLAGAPGYEQFF | TGTGCCAGCAGCCCACCGCCCGGACTAGCGGGAGCTCCCGGGTATGAGCAGTTCTTC
TRBJ2-1 | TRBV7-2 | TRBD2 | . | CASSLSGRATYNEQFF | TGTGCCAGCAGCTTATCTGGGAGGGCCACCTACAATGAGCAGTTCTTC
TRBJ2-5 | TRBV11-3 | TRBD1 | . | CASSSGTGGQETQYF | TGTGCCAGCAGCTCCGGGACAGGGGGCCAAGAGACCCAGTACTTC
TRBJ2-1 | TRBV28 | TRBD2 | . | CASSFGAGVSYNEQFF | TGTGCCAGCAGTTTCGGTGCGGGAGTCTCCTACAATGAGCAGTTCTTC
TRBJ2-7 | TRBV28 | . | . | CASSLVQGYEQYF | TGTGCCAGCAGTTTGGTCCAGGGCTACGAGCAGTACTTC
TRBJ2-1 | TRBV12-3/TRBV12-4 | . | . | CASSRDRADEQFF | TGTGCCAGCAGTAGAGACCGGGCCGATGAGCAGTTCTTC
TRBJ2-1 | TRBV6-5 | . | . | CASSYKADNEQFF | TGTGCCAGCAGTTACAAAGCAGACAATGAGCAGTTCTTC
TRBJ2-1 | TRBV18 | . | . | CASSATRANEQFF | TGTGCCAGCTCAGCTACTAGGGCCAATGAGCAGTTCTTC
TRBJ2-1 | TRBV19 | TRBD1 | . | CASSMEQGARDEQFF | TGTGCCAGTAGTATGGAACAGGGGGCCAGGGATGAGCAGTTCTTC
TRBJ1-5 | TRBV5-6 | . | . | CASSRSPNQPQHF | TGTGCCAGCAGCCGTAGCCCAAATCAGCCCCAGCATTTT
TRBJ2-2 | TRBV12-3/TRBV12-4 | . | . | CASRGFRTGELFF | TGTGCCTCTAGGGGGTTTCGCACCGGGGAGCTGTTTTTT
TRBJ2-2 | TRBV6-5 | . | . | CASSRLSGELFF | TGTGCCAGCAGCCGCCTATCCGGGGAGCTGTTTTTT
TRBJ2-3 | TRBV28 | . | . | CASRISGPASTDTQYF | TGTGCCAGCAGGATATCCGGGCCCGCGAGCACAGATACGCAGTATTTT
TRBJ2-7 | TRBV5-1 | . | . | CASSFRSGNYEQYF | TGCGCCAGCAGCTTTCGCTCAGGAAACTACGAGCAGTACTTC
TRBJ2-7 | TRBV28 | TRBD2 | . | CASSSASGSSYEQYF | TGTGCCAGCAGTTCCGCTAGCGGGAGCTCCTACGAGCAGTACTTC
TRBJ2-1 | TRBV5-1 | TRBD1 | . | CASSSNRGEQFF | TGCGCCAGCAGCTCCAACAGGGGGGAGCAGTTCTTC
TRBJ1-2 | TRBV12-3/TRBV12-4 | . | . | CASIGASYGYTF | TGTGCCAGCATTGGGGCTAGCTATGGCTACACCTTC
TRBJ1-4 | TRBV18 | TRBD1 | . | CASSPYSQGNNEKLFF | TGTGCCAGCTCTCCTTACTCACAGGGGAACAATGAAAAACTGTTTTTT
TRBJ1-3 | TRBV7-2 | TRBD1 | once | CASSFGTGRDTIYF | TGTGCCAGCAGCTTTGGGACAGGGAGGGACACCATATATTTT
TRBJ2-3 | TRBV10-1 | TRBD2 | once | CASSLAGAGTDTQYF | TGCGCCAGCAGTCTAGCGGGAGCCGGCACAGATACGCAGTATTTT
TRBJ2-1 | TRBV19 | TRBD2 | . | CASRTSASSYNEQFF | TGTGCCAGTAGGACTAGCGCCAGCTCCTACAATGAGCAGTTCTTC
TRBJ1-5 | TRBV7-9 | . | . | CASSATGNQPQHF | TGTGCCAGCAGCGCTACAGGGAACCAGCCCCAGCATTTT
TRBJ2-5 | TRBV10-3 | TRBD2 | . | CAITPGGRKERKLAGETQYF | TGTGCCATCACTCCCGGGGGAAGAAAAGAACGCAAACTAGCGGGGGAGACCCAGTACTTC